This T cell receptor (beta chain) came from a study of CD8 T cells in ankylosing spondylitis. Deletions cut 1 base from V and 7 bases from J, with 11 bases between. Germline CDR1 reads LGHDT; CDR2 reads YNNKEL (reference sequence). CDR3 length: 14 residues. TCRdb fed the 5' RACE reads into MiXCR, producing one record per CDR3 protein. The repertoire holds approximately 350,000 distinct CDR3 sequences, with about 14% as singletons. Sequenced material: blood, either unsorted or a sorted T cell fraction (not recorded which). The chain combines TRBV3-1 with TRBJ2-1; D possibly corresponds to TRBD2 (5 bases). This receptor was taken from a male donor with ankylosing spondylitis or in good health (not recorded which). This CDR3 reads CASSQVPAVNEQFF. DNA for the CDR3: TGTGCCAGCAGCCAAGTTCCAGCGGTTAATGAGCAGTTCTTC.